A selection of T cell receptor beta chains follows, all from one sample in a study of cytomegalovirus exposure and HLA in healthy donors. Generated by immunoSEQ multiplex PCR, the TCRdb table keeps only in-frame clones and is missing some. The data show about 140,000 clones, roughly four fifths seen once. Material for sequencing was PBMCs. All receptors come from a man in his thirties or forties in good health and CMV-seronegative. Both conserved end residues are part of each CDR3. Fields, in order: CDR3 protein, CDR3 DNA, clone size, V gene, D gene, J gene. A D gene is named only where the DNA matches it firmly. Expanded clones get a size class; other rows say once, few or many, or leave the size out.

CDR3: CSIRTGSSPNQPQHF; DNA: TGCAGCATACGGACAGGCTCCTCTCCCAATCAGCCCCAGCATTTT; size: NA; V: TRBV29-1; D: TRBD1; J: TRBJ1-5
CDR3: CASSPTGAYYGYTF; DNA: TGTGCCAGCAGCCCTACAGGGGCCTACTATGGCTACACCTTC; size: once; V: TRBV6-5; D: TRBD1; J: TRBJ1-2
CDR3: CASSLAMGLAVSTDTQYF; DNA: TGTGCCAGCAGCTTAGCGATGGGACTAGCAGTTAGCACAGATACGCAGTATTTT; size: NA; V: TRBV7-9; D: TRBD2; J: TRBJ2-3
CDR3: CASSPQRGAGYEQYF; DNA: TGTGCCAGCAGCCCCCAGCGGGGGGCAGGGTACGAGCAGTACTTC; size: NA; V: TRBV6-5; D: TRBD2; J: TRBJ2-7
CDR3: CASSQVTQRNTEAFF; DNA: TGCGCCAGCAGCCAAGTAACTCAGCGGAACACTGAAGCTTTCTTT; size: NA; V: TRBV4-1; D: NA; J: TRBJ1-1
CDR3: CASSQPGNTEAFF; DNA: TGTGCCAGCAGCCAACCAGGAAACACTGAAGCTTTCTTT; size: NA; V: TRBV14; D: NA; J: TRBJ1-1
CDR3: CASSSWGDVETQYF; DNA: TGTGCCAGCAGCTCATGGGGGGATGTGGAGACCCAGTACTTC; size: NA; V: TRBV7-9; D: NA; J: TRBJ2-5
CDR3: CASSPGQNKYF; DNA: TGTGCCAGCAGCCCGGGACAAAACAAGTACTTC; size: NA; V: TRBV7-9; D: NA; J: TRBJ2-5
CDR3: CAWLKRDTEAFF; DNA: TGTGCCTGGTTAAAGCGGGACACTGAAGCTTTCTTT; size: NA; V: TRBV30; D: NA; J: TRBJ1-1
CDR3: CASTKAGQNYGYTF; DNA: TGTGCCAGCACGAAGGCGGGACAGAACTATGGCTACACCTTC; size: once; V: TRBV2; D: TRBD1; J: TRBJ1-2
CDR3: CASSSSMEGGVGKLFF; DNA: TGTGCCAGCAGTTCCTCGATGGAGGGGGGGGTGGGAAAACTGTTTTTT; size: NA; V: TRBV28; D: NA; J: TRBJ1-4
CDR3: CASSFGQETQYF; DNA: TGTGCCAGCAGCTTCGGGCAAGAGACCCAGTACTTC; size: NA; V: TRBV7-2; D: NA; J: TRBJ2-5
CDR3: CASSFGGRGQFGYTF; DNA: TGTGCCAGCAGTTTTGGGGGCAGGGGGCAATTTGGCTACACCTTC; size: NA; V: TRBV28; D: TRBD1; J: TRBJ1-2
CDR3: CASRPSTVEAFF; DNA: TGTGCCAGCAGGCCTAGCACGGTTGAAGCTTTCTTT; size: few; V: TRBV2; D: NA; J: TRBJ1-1
CDR3: CASSYRVRQGTYEQYF; DNA: TGTGCCAGCAGTTACAGGGTCCGACAGGGCACCTACGAGCAGTACTTC; size: NA; V: TRBV6-6; D: TRBD1; J: TRBJ2-7
CDR3: CASRERGGPSEQYF; DNA: TGTGCCAGCAGGGAGAGAGGGGGCCCCTCCGAGCAGTACTTC; size: few; V: TRBV4-2; D: TRBD1; J: TRBJ2-7
CDR3: CASEGREPHEQFF; DNA: TGCGCCAGCGAGGGGCGGGAGCCTCATGAGCAGTTCTTC; size: few; V: TRBV4-1; D: TRBD2; J: TRBJ2-1
CDR3: CASSGGQGAEYEQYF; DNA: TGTGCCAGCAGCGGCGGACAGGGTGCGGAATACGAGCAGTACTTC; size: NA; V: TRBV5-4; D: TRBD1; J: TRBJ2-7
CDR3: CATAQGPNSPLHF; DNA: TGTGCCACAGCACAGGGCCCAAATTCACCCCTCCACTTT; size: NA; V: TRBV15; D: NA; J: TRBJ1-6
CDR3: CASSSNRVPDTQYF; DNA: TGTGCCAGCAGTTCTAACAGGGTCCCAGATACGCAGTATTTT; size: NA; V: TRBV28; D: NA; J: TRBJ2-3
CDR3: CASSLALRGPYGYTF; DNA: TGCGCCAGCAGCTTGGCCCTCCGAGGGCCTTATGGCTACACCTTC; size: NA; V: TRBV5-1; D: NA; J: TRBJ1-2
CDR3: CASSLSQQETQYF; DNA: TGTGCCAGCAGCTTATCACAGCAAGAGACCCAGTACTTC; size: NA; V: TRBV11-3; D: NA; J: TRBJ2-5
CDR3: CASSLGLAAGELFF; DNA: TGCGCCAGCAGCCTAGGACTAGCGGCCGGGGAGCTGTTTTTT; size: few; V: TRBV10-2; D: TRBD2; J: TRBJ2-2
CDR3: CAWRLGQAEQYF; DNA: TGTGCCTGGCGTCTCGGACAGGCCGAGCAGTACTTC; size: NA; V: TRBV30; D: TRBD1; J: TRBJ2-7
CDR3: CASSFPGQGNTEAFF; DNA: TGTGCCAGCAGTTTTCCGGGACAGGGGAACACTGAAGCTTTCTTT; size: NA; V: TRBV6-6; D: TRBD1; J: TRBJ1-1
CDR3: CASSLRLAGSTDTQYF; DNA: TGTGCCAGCAGCCTTAGACTAGCGGGGAGCACAGATACGCAGTATTTT; size: NA; V: TRBV7-2; D: TRBD2; J: TRBJ2-3
CDR3: CSVEEPTSGMKFSSYEQYF; DNA: TGCAGCGTTGAAGAGCCGACTAGCGGGATGAAGTTTTCTAGCTACGAGCAGTACTTC; size: NA; V: TRBV29-1; D: TRBD2; J: TRBJ2-7
CDR3: CASRQTGNTEAFF; DNA: TGTGCCAGCAGACAGACAGGGAACACTGAAGCTTTCTTT; size: NA; V: TRBV7-2; D: NA; J: TRBJ1-1
CDR3: CAWSGDRGHQPQHF; DNA: TGTGCCTGGAGCGGAGACAGGGGGCACCAGCCCCAGCATTTT; size: NA; V: TRBV30; D: TRBD1; J: TRBJ1-5
CDR3: CASSLELNTEAFF; DNA: TGTGCCAGCAGCTTAGAGCTGAACACTGAAGCTTTCTTT; size: NA; V: TRBV7-6; D: NA; J: TRBJ1-1
CDR3: CASSPRAGRANTGELFF; DNA: TGTGCCAGCAGCCCGCGAGCGGGCAGAGCTAACACCGGGGAGCTGTTTTTT; size: NA; V: TRBV4-2; D: NA; J: TRBJ2-2
CDR3: CASSSTWGGTQYF; DNA: TGTGCCAGCAGCTCGACCTGGGGAGGTACGCAGTATTTT; size: NA; V: TRBV11-2; D: NA; J: TRBJ2-3
CDR3: CASSLVGGETQYF; DNA: TGTGCCAGCAGCTTAGTGGGGGGAGAGACCCAGTACTTC; size: NA; V: TRBV7-2; D: NA; J: TRBJ2-5
CDR3: CASSRDREVGEQYF; DNA: TGTGCCAGCTCAAGGGACAGGGAAGTGGGCGAGCAGTACTTC; size: NA; V: TRBV18; D: TRBD1; J: TRBJ2-7
CDR3: CASSLQIVTGELFF; DNA: TGTGCCAGCAGTCTACAGATCGTTACCGGGGAGCTGTTTTTT; size: NA; V: TRBV7-9; D: NA; J: TRBJ2-2
CDR3: CASSLGAGGSTDTQYF; DNA: TGTGCCAGCAGTTTAGGGGCGGGGGGTAGCACAGATACGCAGTATTTT; size: NA; V: TRBV27; D: TRBD2; J: TRBJ2-3
CDR3: CASSQEIGGTPLDTQYF; DNA: TGCGCCAGCAGCCAAGAAATCGGCGGGACGCCCTTAGATACGCAGTATTTT; size: few; V: TRBV4-1; D: NA; J: TRBJ2-3
CDR3: CASSPFFRGRRYGYTF; DNA: TGTGCCAGCAGTCCGTTCTTCAGGGGGCGTCGGTATGGCTACACCTTC; size: NA; V: TRBV2; D: TRBD1; J: TRBJ1-2
CDR3: CASSLWDSRETQYF; DNA: TGTGCCAGCAGTTTATGGGACAGTCGAGAGACCCAGTACTTC; size: NA; V: TRBV27; D: TRBD1; J: TRBJ2-5
CDR3: CASSFGGREQFF; DNA: TGTGCCAGCAGCTTCGGGGGGCGTGAGCAGTTCTTC; size: NA; V: TRBV5-6; D: NA; J: TRBJ2-1
CDR3: CASSSLQGGGNQPQHF; DNA: TGTGCCAGCAGCTCCCTACAGGGGGGAGGCAATCAGCCCCAGCATTTT; size: NA; V: TRBV27; D: TRBD1; J: TRBJ1-5
CDR3: CASSYGRVAAEAFF; DNA: TGTGCCAGCAGCTACGGCAGGGTTGCTGCTGAAGCTTTCTTT; size: few; V: TRBV7-2; D: NA; J: TRBJ1-1
CDR3: CATKYNRLAGNEQFF; DNA: TGTGCCACCAAGTATAATAGGCTAGCGGGGAATGAGCAGTTCTTC; size: few; V: TRBV19; D: TRBD2; J: TRBJ2-1
CDR3: CASTPLASGTGNEQFF; DNA: TGCGCCAGCACCCCCCTAGCTAGCGGGACGGGCAATGAGCAGTTCTTC; size: NA; V: TRBV5-1; D: TRBD2; J: TRBJ2-1
CDR3: CASSPGLVYEQYF; DNA: TGTGCCAGCAGCCCGGGACTAGTCTACGAGCAGTACTTC; size: NA; V: TRBV21-1; D: NA; J: TRBJ2-7
CDR3: CASSRAGTGDGYTF; DNA: TGCGCCAGCAGCCGAGCCGGGACAGGGGATGGCTACACCTTC; size: NA; V: TRBV4-1; D: TRBD1; J: TRBJ1-2
CDR3: CAISESWGLDQPQHF; DNA: TGTGCCATCAGTGAGTCTTGGGGGCTGGATCAGCCCCAGCATTTT; size: NA; V: TRBV10-3; D: NA; J: TRBJ1-5
CDR3: CASRGQTYEQYF; DNA: TGTGCCAGCAGGGGACAGACCTACGAGCAGTACTTC; size: NA; V: TRBV11-2; D: TRBD1; J: TRBJ2-7